This is a list of T cell receptor beta chains from one sample in a study of blood T cell repertoires in COVID-19. Profiling relied on immunoSEQ multiplex PCR, and the TCRdb table lists in-frame clones only, not all of them. The table lists about 200,000 clones, just over 85% of them singletons. The material sequenced was PBMCs or T cells enriched from blood (not recorded which). These TCRs come from a woman in her 40s with acute COVID-19. CDR3s include the opening cysteine and the closing phenylalanine or tryptophan. A D gene is named only where the DNA matches it firmly. The size entry is marked missing in some rows and otherwise reads once, few, many or a size class.

CDR3 DNA: TGTGCCAGCAGTACCCGGACGGGGGTCACTGAAGCTTTCTTT
CDR3 protein: CASSTRTGVTEAFF
V gene: TRBV27
clone size: -
D gene: -
J gene: TRBJ1-1

CDR3 DNA: TGTGCCAGCAGTTTCGGGATGGACAGGGGGCCTATGTGGGATCAGCCCCAGCATTTT
CDR3 protein: CASSFGMDRGPMWDQPQHF
V gene: TRBV28
clone size: -
D gene: TRBD1
J gene: TRBJ1-5

CDR3 DNA: TGTGCCAGCACCCTGGGACAGCTCTCTGGAAACACCATATATTTT
CDR3 protein: CASTLGQLSGNTIYF
V gene: TRBV28
clone size: few
D gene: TRBD1
J gene: TRBJ1-3

CDR3 DNA: TGTGCCAGCAGCTTGGGAGGGGGACCAGATACGCAGTATTTT
CDR3 protein: CASSLGGGPDTQYF
V gene: TRBV5-6
clone size: -
D gene: -
J gene: TRBJ2-3

CDR3 DNA: TGTGCCATCTCGGGTGGAGATCAGCCCCAGCATTTT
CDR3 protein: CAISGGDQPQHF
V gene: TRBV10-3
clone size: -
D gene: -
J gene: TRBJ1-5

CDR3 DNA: TGTGCCAGCAGCCCGCGGGGGGGGTGGCTCACTGAAGCTTTCTTT
CDR3 protein: CASSPRGGWLTEAFF
V gene: TRBV28
clone size: -
D gene: -
J gene: TRBJ1-1

CDR3 DNA: TGTGCCAGCAGACCCGGGACAGGGCGAATCAATGAGCAGTTCTTC
CDR3 protein: CASRPGTGRINEQFF
V gene: TRBV6-5
clone size: -
D gene: TRBD1
J gene: TRBJ2-1

CDR3 DNA: TGTGCTAGTGGGACTGACGGGGAGCTGTTTTTT
CDR3 protein: CASGTDGELFF
V gene: TRBV12-5
clone size: -
D gene: -
J gene: TRBJ2-2

CDR3 DNA: TGTGCCAGCAGAGCGGGAATCGGGACAGATACGCAGTATTTT
CDR3 protein: CASRAGIGTDTQYF
V gene: TRBV27
clone size: -
D gene: TRBD2
J gene: TRBJ2-3

CDR3 DNA: TGTGCCAGCAGTTTGCCGGGGTCCGGGACAGGGGCTAGGAGTGGTCAGCCCCAGCATTTT
CDR3 protein: CASSLPGSGTGARSGQPQHF
V gene: TRBV28
clone size: -
D gene: TRBD1
J gene: TRBJ1-5

CDR3 DNA: TGTGCCAGCAGTATCGGGACAGGGCTGGGAGAGACCCAGTACTTC
CDR3 protein: CASSIGTGLGETQYF
V gene: TRBV27
clone size: -
D gene: TRBD1
J gene: TRBJ2-5